The rows below give T cell receptor beta chains drawn from one sample of a study of human T cells and chemical hapten exposure. TCRdb processed the RACE reads anew with MiXCR; each CDR3 protein has one entry. This sample carries more than 70,000 distinct CDR3 sequences, 11% of them seen once, and the ten largest clones take around 1.4%. The sample was whole blood, taken in connection with sensitization to the hapten diphenylcyclopropenone (DPC). These receptors came from a man aged 18 to 30 with alopecia areata. Some clones in this sample may be carry-over from other donors' samples. CDR3s include the opening cysteine and the closing phenylalanine or tryptophan.

CDR3aa: CASSLLAASNQPQHF
j_gene: TRBJ1-5
v_gene: TRBV27

CDR3aa: CASSLGQGLGTEAFF
j_gene: TRBJ1-1
v_gene: TRBV7-2

CDR3aa: CASRTGSYNEQFF
j_gene: TRBJ2-1
v_gene: TRBV7-9

CDR3aa: CASSLARWETSTDTQYF
j_gene: TRBJ2-3
v_gene: TRBV7-8

CDR3aa: CASSQGADSPLHF
j_gene: TRBJ1-6
v_gene: TRBV16

CDR3aa: CASSLVAGGPVTQYF
j_gene: TRBJ2-5
v_gene: TRBV5-1

CDR3aa: CSVAGTELAKNIQYF
j_gene: TRBJ2-4
v_gene: TRBV29-1

CDR3aa: CASSESRGLEAFF
j_gene: TRBJ1-1
v_gene: TRBV6-5

CDR3aa: CASSPRQKNTEAFF
j_gene: TRBJ1-1
v_gene: TRBV18

CDR3aa: CASSLGQTLPFF
j_gene: TRBJ2-1
v_gene: TRBV11-2

CDR3aa: CASSTGAYNEQFF
j_gene: TRBJ2-1
v_gene: TRBV11-2

CDR3aa: CASSSDRVPLSEAFF
j_gene: TRBJ1-1
v_gene: TRBV7-2

CDR3aa: CASSPPGSNYGYTF
j_gene: TRBJ1-2
v_gene: TRBV7-2

CDR3aa: CASSVVSNYEQFF
j_gene: TRBJ2-1
v_gene: TRBV9

CDR3aa: CASSEQGAETQYF
j_gene: TRBJ2-5
v_gene: TRBV9

CDR3aa: CAISEGGPPYEQYF
j_gene: TRBJ2-7
v_gene: TRBV10-3

CDR3aa: CASSFGTNNEQFF
j_gene: TRBJ2-1
v_gene: TRBV6-1

CDR3aa: CASSYYAGDQPQHF
j_gene: TRBJ1-5
v_gene: TRBV6-6

CDR3aa: CASSLEDNSPAGESDTQYF
j_gene: TRBJ2-3
v_gene: TRBV7-6

CDR3aa: CSGWVLPYNEQFF
j_gene: TRBJ2-1
v_gene: TRBV29-1

CDR3aa: CSVEDQGGGQFDEQFF
j_gene: TRBJ2-1
v_gene: TRBV29-1

CDR3aa: CASSSQGTYEKLFF
j_gene: TRBJ1-4
v_gene: TRBV7-9

CDR3aa: CASSSSGSPEAFF
j_gene: TRBJ1-1
v_gene: TRBV7-3

CDR3aa: CASNDRDTQETQYF
j_gene: TRBJ2-5
v_gene: TRBV7-2

CDR3aa: CASSLGDRKVGFVAFF
j_gene: TRBJ1-1
v_gene: TRBV5-5

CDR3aa: CASSFLSRDRGDTQYF
j_gene: TRBJ2-3
v_gene: TRBV7-8

CDR3aa: CASSSGSLSTDTQYF
j_gene: TRBJ2-3
v_gene: TRBV12-3/TRBV12-4

CDR3aa: CASKDVFRRTEAFF
j_gene: TRBJ1-1
v_gene: TRBV6-2/TRBV6-3

CDR3aa: CASSEAGGSYNEQFF
j_gene: TRBJ2-1
v_gene: TRBV6-4

CDR3aa: CASSVGGSRETQYF
j_gene: TRBJ2-5
v_gene: TRBV9

CDR3aa: CATRGSSYNEQFF
j_gene: TRBJ2-1
v_gene: TRBV6-2/TRBV6-3

CDR3aa: CASSRSTAYEQYF
j_gene: TRBJ2-7
v_gene: TRBV27

CDR3aa: CASSRLEFSGNTIYF
j_gene: TRBJ1-3
v_gene: TRBV11-2

CDR3aa: CASSYPTGTGELFF
j_gene: TRBJ2-2
v_gene: TRBV6-5

CDR3aa: CASNPVFKGGSSNQPQHF
j_gene: TRBJ1-5
v_gene: TRBV19

CDR3aa: CASTSATDTQYF
j_gene: TRBJ2-3
v_gene: TRBV7-2

CDR3aa: CASSYRGASPGELFF
j_gene: TRBJ2-2
v_gene: TRBV6-2/TRBV6-3

CDR3aa: CSAGDSNQPQHF
j_gene: TRBJ1-5
v_gene: TRBV20-1

CDR3aa: CASSQAEGIDTQYF
j_gene: TRBJ2-3
v_gene: TRBV3-1

CDR3aa: CATSRKDADTQYF
j_gene: TRBJ2-3
v_gene: TRBV15

CDR3aa: CASSESVASSTGELFF
j_gene: TRBJ2-2
v_gene: TRBV2

CDR3aa: CASSLTPGTGHTGELFF
j_gene: TRBJ2-2
v_gene: TRBV7-3

CDR3aa: CASRLDTEAFF
j_gene: TRBJ1-1
v_gene: TRBV6-6

CDR3aa: CASSRERASGNTIYF
j_gene: TRBJ1-3
v_gene: TRBV7-9

CDR3aa: CASSYDGLVRGESFF
j_gene: TRBJ1-1
v_gene: TRBV6-5

CDR3aa: CASSQDGMGYSSYNEQFF
j_gene: TRBJ2-1
v_gene: TRBV4-3